This entry lists 19 T cell receptor beta chains sequenced from one sample in a study of cytomegalovirus exposure and HLA in healthy donors. The PCR employed 60 Vbeta primers together with 13 Jbeta primers. TCRdb's table, derived via immunoSEQ multiplex PCR, lists solely in-frame clones and lacks some. There are under 150,000 clones in the sample; over 70% occur only once, and approximately 1% lies in the top ten. Sequencing used PBMCs. The receptors were sampled from a young man in good health and CMV-seronegative.

V usage is TRBV7-2 and J usage is TRBJ2-7, with 7 bases lining up with TRBD1. The CDR3 is made up of 18 amino acids. The junction had 21 bases not matched to a gene; V was cut back by 5 bases and J by 5 bases. The germline CDR1 and CDR2 sequences are SGHTA and FQGNSA. CDR3 nucleotide sequence: TGTGCCAGCAGCCCCATTAGAGGGGGCTTAGAACCCCCCAACGAGCAGTACTTC. This sequence encodes CASSPIRGGLEPPNEQYF.

CDR3 in DNA: TGTGCCAGTAGTTTCCGGGGGAACTATGGCTACACCTTC. This gives the protein CASSFRGNYGYTF. The chain links TRBV19 to TRBJ1-2; tentative D call: TRBD1 (5 bases). Germline CDR1 reads LNHDA; CDR2 reads SQIVND (reference sequence). The CDR3 spans 13 residues. V dropped 5 bases and J dropped 2 bases, with 9 bases sitting between them.

J is TRBJ2-1 and V is TRBV7-9; no reliable D call. The CDR3 is made up of 15 amino acids. V dropped 3 bases and J dropped 6 bases, with 15 bases sitting between them. Germline V gives CDR1 SEHNR, CDR2 FQNEAQ (reference sequence). CDR3 protein: CASSLVQIFGNEQFF. DNA for the CDR3: TGTGCCAGCAGCTTGGTACAGATTTTCGGCAATGAGCAGTTCTTC.

This chain uses TRBV10-1 with TRBJ2-5; 9 bases agree with TRBD2. The J call is in doubt because the DNA end fits TRBJ2-7 better. CDR1 is WNHNN, CDR2 SYGVQD, per germline (reference sequence). The CDR3 contains 17 residues. The CDR3 nucleotides read TGCGCCACCCATAGCCACCGAAAGCGGGGGGTCTCCTACGAGCAGTACTTC. Translation: CATHSHRKRGVSYEQYF.

The table lists this clone with a few counts. This chain connects TRBV10-2 to TRBJ2-1; D uncertain. The germline V gene has CDR1 WSHSY and CDR2 SAAADI. Between the trimmed V and J ends, which lost 3 bases and 0 bases, there was a span of 3 bases. CDR3 length equals 13 residues. In DNA, the CDR3 is TGCGCCAGCAGTGACAGCTCCTACAATGAGCAGTTCTTC. It encodes CASSDSSYNEQFF.

CDR3 in amino acids: CASSSPGRGRVWNTEAFF. The CDR3 DNA is TGTGCCAGCAGTTCCCCCGGGAGGGGGCGCGTCTGGAACACTGAAGCTTTCTTT. The rearrangement links TRBV27 to TRBJ1-1; 7 nucleotides agree with TRBD1. V lost 4 bases to trimming and J lost 1 base; unmatched junction nucleotides: 15. CDR1 and CDR2 (germline): MNHEY, SMNVEV (reference sequence). The CDR3 extends over 18 amino acids.

This clone rates as medium-sized. The chain has TRBV6-6 and TRBJ1-2; 10 bases map to TRBD1. The CDR3 runs 16 residues. Germline loops: CDR1 MNHNY, CDR2 SVGAGI (reference sequence). Trimming took 5 bases from V and 6 from J; bases not matched to a gene: 12. The CDR3 DNA follows: TGTGCCAGCAGTCATTTTTTAACCGGGACAGGGGATGGCTACACCTTC. Translating it yields CASSHFLTGTGDGYTF.

This clone has only one observation. This chain connects TRBV7-3 to TRBJ1-6, with TRBD1 identical over 7 bases. Germline CDR1 reads SGHTA; CDR2 reads FQGTGA. Trimming cost V 5 bases and J 9 bases; bases outside gene matches: 7. This CDR3 is built from 14 residues. The CDR3 loop reads CASSAGTALSPLHF. The DNA for the CDR3 is TGTGCCAGCAGCGCCGGGACAGCGCTTTCACCCCTCCACTTT.

The gene calls are TRBV10-3 and TRBJ1-2, with 9 bases identical to TRBD1. CDR1 and CDR2 (germline): ENHRY, SYGVKD. V lost 6 bases, J lost 3 bases, and 11 bases stayed unmatched. The CDR3 extends over 16 amino acids. CDR3 sequence (DNA): TGTGCCATCAGCGTGTTTGAGGACAGGGGTGACTATGGCTACACCTTC. This sequence encodes CAISVFEDRGDYGYTF.

This rearrangement joins TRBV7-8 to TRBJ2-3; possibly TRBD2 for D (7 bases). This CDR3 is 16 amino acids long. The V gene lost 1 base and the J gene lost 2 bases, with 13 bases spanning the gap. Germline CDR1 reads SGHVS; CDR2 reads FQNEAQ. CDR3: CASSLEPGGNTDTQYF. CDR3 nucleotide sequence: TGTGCCAGCAGCTTAGAACCGGGGGGCAACACAGATACGCAGTATTTT.

The chain combines TRBV11-1 with TRBJ1-1; D not certain. Per the germline V gene, CDR1 is SGHAT and CDR2 is FQDESV (reference sequence). The length of the CDR3 is 15 residues. V was clipped by 1 base and J by 3 bases, with 12 bases between them. The CDR3 coding sequence is TGTGCCAGCAGCTTAGGGCGGGGTAAGGACACTGAAGCTTTCTTT. Translating gives CASSLGRGKDTEAFF. The full variable domain, completed using reference TRBV11-1 and TRBJ1-1, is EAEVAQSPRYKITEKSQAVAFWCDPISGHATLYWYRQILGQGPELLVQFQDESVVDDSQLPKDRFSAERLKGVDSTLKIQPAELGDSAMYLCASSLGRGKDTEAFFGQGTRLTVV.

The V call is TRBV13, the J call TRBJ2-2; D may be TRBD1 (6 bases). The CDR3 is 15 amino acids. In germline, CDR1 is PRHDT, CDR2 FYEKMQ (reference sequence). Trimming cost V 5 bases and J 0 bases, with 10 bases left between them. CDR3 bases: TGTGCCAGCAGCCCAGGGGCAACGAACACCGGGGAGCTGTTTTTT. Translating gives CASSPGATNTGELFF.

This clone occurred once. This CDR3 is CASSPLSTGEQYF. The CDR3, as DNA: TGTGCCAGCTCACCACTTTCCACGGGGGAGCAGTACTTC. This sequence joins TRBV18 and TRBJ2-7, with D possibly matching TRBD2 (5 bases). Germline V lookup: CDR1 KGHSH, CDR2 LQKENI. V lost 1 base to trimming and J lost 7 bases, with 11 bases between them. There are 13 residues in the CDR3.

This rearrangement joins TRBV7-2 to TRBJ1-1, with no clear D. V dropped 2 bases and J dropped 0 bases, with 7 bases sitting between them. CDR1 is SGHTA, CDR2 FQGNSA, per germline. The CDR3 is made up of 14 amino acids. The CDR3 reads CASSLRFLNTEAFF. The CDR3 DNA follows: TGTGCCAGCAGCTTACGGTTTCTGAACACTGAAGCTTTCTTT.

This clone was counted a single time. V usage is TRBV19 and J usage is TRBJ1-1, with unresolved D. Trimming left V 7 bases short and J 4 bases short, with 13 bases between. The CDR3 length is 13 residues. Germline V CDR1 and CDR2: LNHDA, SQIVND (reference sequence). The DNA for the CDR3 is TGTGCCAGTACCTTGGGCCCCGGCACTGAAGCTTTCTTT. This codes for CASTLGPGTEAFF.

The chain uses TRBV7-6 and TRBJ2-1; 12 bases are a match to TRBD1. V dropped 3 bases and J dropped 4; count of bases not matched to a gene: 4. This CDR3 comprises 16 residues. CDR1 is SGHVS, CDR2 FNYEAQ, per germline. This CDR3 is CASSLGQGASYNEQFF. The CDR3 DNA reads TGTGCCAGCAGCTTGGGACAGGGGGCTTCATACAATGAGCAGTTCTTC.

The V and J genes are TRBV10-3 and TRBJ2-3; no clear D gene. V was trimmed by 10 bases and J by 1 base, leaving 12 bases between them. Germline V gene sequence: CDR1 ENHRY, CDR2 SYGVKD. The CDR3 runs 13 residues. The CDR3 DNA follows: TGTGCCACCGTAGTCCCTGGCACAGATACGCAGTATTTT. Translation: CATVVPGTDTQYF.

This sequence joins TRBV4-3 and TRBJ1-2, with unresolved D. Per germline, CDR1 LGHNA and CDR2 YSLEER. V dropped 2 bases and J dropped 6 bases, with 10 bases sitting between them. The CDR3 consists of 13 residues. CDR3 sequence: CASSQRGGDGYTF. Here the CDR3 DNA reads TGCGCCAGCAGCCAACGGGGAGGCGATGGCTACACCTTC.

This clone was recorded a few times. The chain employs TRBV7-2 and TRBJ1-2, with 9 bases lining up with TRBD1. Losses at the gene ends were 5 bases for V and 10 bases for J; bases not matched to a gene: 11. Germline V lookup: CDR1 SGHTA, CDR2 FQGNSA. This CDR3 has 14 amino acids. CDR3 region: CASSPTLGQGFYTF. The CDR3 DNA reads TGTGCCAGCAGCCCAACCCTGGGACAGGGTTTCTACACCTTC.